These 21 T cell receptor beta chains came from one sample sequenced in a study of cytomegalovirus exposure and HLA in healthy donors. The assay was immunoSEQ multiplex PCR, and TCRdb's table has in-frame clones only and misses some. This table has some 73,000 clones, roughly 89% appearing once. Sequences were obtained from PBMCs. The receptors derive from a young woman in good health and CMV-seropositive.

The chain has TRBV7-2 and TRBJ1-1, with D possibly being TRBD1 (6 bases). This CDR3 is 12 amino acids long. Trimming cost V 5 bases and J 11 bases, with 15 bases left between them. Germline values: CDR1 SGHTA, CDR2 FQGNSA. The DNA for the CDR3 is TGTGCCAGCAGCCTTCCAGGGGCCGGGGCTTTCTTT. Translating gives CASSLPGAGAFF. Using reference TRBV7-2 and TRBJ1-1 for the parts outside the CDR3, the full variable domain is GAGVSQSPSNKVTEKGKDVELRCDPISGHTALYWYRQSLGQGLEFLIYFQGNSAPDKSGLPSDRFSAERTGGSVSTLTIQRTQQEDSAVYLCASSLPGAGAFFGQGTRLTVV.

The rearrangement uses TRBV10-2 and TRBJ1-1; TRBD1 is a possible D gene (6 bases). The CDR3 contains 13 residues. Germline lookup yields CDR1 WSHSY and CDR2 SAAADI. V gave up 7 bases and J gave up 1 base, with 10 bases separating them. CDR3 nucleotides: TGCGCCAGCACCGGGACAAAGAACACTGAAGCTTTCTTT. Residues: CASTGTKNTEAFF.

The chain employs TRBV29-1 and TRBJ1-4; 9 nucleotides agree with TRBD1. The CDR3 runs 14 residues. In germline, CDR1 is SQVTM, CDR2 ANQGSEA. Trimming removed 6 bases from V and 5 bases from J; junction bases left unmatched: 7. In DNA form, the CDR3 reads TGCAGCGTGGAAACAGGGGGCATGAATGAAAAACTGTTTTTT. This translates into CSVETGGMNEKLFF.

This rearrangement joins TRBV7-8 to TRBJ2-7; 10 bases are a match to TRBD1. The length of the CDR3 is 13 residues. The junction had 1 base not matched to a gene; V was cut back by 4 bases and J by 4 bases. The V gene's germline CDR1 is SGHVS and CDR2 FQNEAQ. CDR3 sequence (DNA): TGTGCCAGCAGCTGGGACAGGGGTTACGAGCAGTACTTC. It specifies CASSWDRGYEQYF.

The table lists this clone with a count of one. This sequence joins TRBV28 and TRBJ2-3; 14 nucleotides line up with TRBD2. Germline values: CDR1 MDHEN, CDR2 SYDVKM. The CDR3 extends over 16 amino acids. The trim removed 7 bases at V and 4 bases at J, leaving 7 bases unmatched. CDR3 loop: CASTIRTSGRSDTQYF. CDR3 nucleotide sequence: TGTGCCAGCACCATCCGGACTAGCGGGAGGTCAGATACGCAGTATTTT. Looking up the rest from reference TRBV28 and TRBJ2-3 gives the full variable domain: DVKVTQSSRYLVKRTGEKVFLECVQDMDHENMFWYRQDPGLGLRLIYFSYDVKMKEKGDIPEGYSVSREKKERFSLILESASTNQTSMYLCASTIRTSGRSDTQYFGPGTRLTVL.

The chain couples TRBV28 to TRBJ2-3; 7 nucleotides match TRBD1. The length of the CDR3 is 17 residues. After removal of 6 bases from V and 5 bases from J, the junction contained 17 bases not matched to a gene. Germline values: CDR1 MDHEN, CDR2 SYDVKM. The CDR3 sequence: CASSPRARQGPGDTQYF. CDR3 sequence (DNA): TGTGCCAGCAGCCCCAGGGCCCGACAGGGTCCTGGAGATACGCAGTATTTT. Using reference TRBV28 and TRBJ2-3 for the parts outside the CDR3, the full variable domain is DVKVTQSSRYLVKRTGEKVFLECVQDMDHENMFWYRQDPGLGLRLIYFSYDVKMKEKGDIPEGYSVSREKKERFSLILESASTNQTSMYLCASSPRARQGPGDTQYFGPGTRLTVL.

The chain couples TRBV29-1 to TRBJ2-7; D is perhaps TRBD1 (5 bases). CDR1 and CDR2 (germline): SQVTM, ANQGSEA. V was pared by 2 bases and J by 7 bases, with 12 bases between. The CDR3 loop spans 12 amino acids. The CDR3 region has the DNA TGCAGCGTTGAAAGGGGCGTCGAGGAGCAGTACTTC. This translates into CSVERGVEEQYF.

CDR3 region: CASRWTVAGKLFF. In nucleotides, the CDR3 is TGTGCCAGCAGATGGACAGTGGCTGGAAAACTGTTTTTT. The chain combines TRBV27 with TRBJ1-4, with D possibly matching TRBD1 (6 bases). The germline gives CDR1 MNHEY, CDR2 SMNVEV (reference sequence). V lost 6 bases, J lost 10 bases, and 15 bases lay in between. This CDR3 has 13 amino acids.

V and J are TRBV7-9 and TRBJ1-6; D might be TRBD1 (6 bases). The V end was cut by 0 bases, the J end by 8 bases, with 8 bases between. Germline V gives CDR1 SEHNR, CDR2 FQNEAQ (reference sequence). This CDR3 is 14 amino acids long. The CDR3 spells CASSLARGYSPLHF. In DNA form, the CDR3 reads TGTGCCAGCAGCTTAGCGAGGGGGTATTCACCCCTCCACTTT.

V usage is TRBV2 and J usage is TRBJ1-5, with 8 bases fitting TRBD1. Germline V lookup: CDR1 SNHLY, CDR2 FYNNEI. With 0 bases clipped from V and 6 bases from J, the junction kept 4 bases outside the gene matches. The CDR3 covers 15 residues. CDR3 sequence: CASSEASGGGQPQHF. The CDR3 DNA reads TGTGCCAGCAGTGAAGCGTCAGGGGGCGGTCAGCCCCAGCATTTT.

With respect to this clone: The junction shows a germline mismatch at one end, possibly a read error. The chain joins TRBV30 to TRBJ1-1; the match to TRBD1 covers 8 bases. This CDR3 has 11 amino acids. CDR1 and CDR2 from the germline V gene are GTSNPN and SVGIG (reference sequence). The CDR3 DNA follows: TGCCTAGGACAGGGGAACACTGAAGCTTTCTTT. Translating it yields CLGQGNTEAFF.

The rearrangement links TRBV4-1 to TRBJ2-3, with 9 bases lining up with TRBD2. Losses at the gene ends were 4 bases for V and 4 bases for J; bases not matched to a gene: 9. Germline CDR1 is MGHRA and CDR2 is YSYEKL. The CDR3 spans 16 residues. The CDR3 DNA reads as TGCGCCAGCAGCCCCTGGGGGCGGGAGGGGTCAGATACGCAGTATTTT. It is translated as CASSPWGREGSDTQYF.

This chain joins TRBV6-5 and TRBJ2-7; D unclear. Per the germline V gene, CDR1 is MNHEY and CDR2 is SVGAGI. The CDR3 loop spans 12 amino acids. V was clipped by 9 bases and J by 2 bases, with 11 bases between them. This CDR3 reads CASRTETYEQYF. CDR3 nucleotides: TGTGCCAGTAGAACAGAAACCTACGAGCAGTACTTC.

The chain carries TRBV2 and TRBJ2-7, with 8 nucleotides matching TRBD1. Trimming removed 7 bases from V and 3 bases from J; junction bases left unmatched: 5. The V gene's germline CDR1 is SNHLY and CDR2 FYNNEI. The CDR3 is 13 residues long. The CDR3 nucleotides are TGTGCCAGCACCAGGACAGGGCACTACGAGCAGTACTTC. It codes for CASTRTGHYEQYF.

Only a few counts were recorded for this clone. The chain has TRBV27 and TRBJ1-4; maybe TRBD1 (5 bases). Germline CDR1 reads MNHEY; CDR2 reads SMNVEV (reference sequence). The CDR3 has 16 amino acids. The germline V and J ends were trimmed by 7 bases and 8 bases, with 23 bases remaining between them. CDR3 coding DNA: TGTGCCAGCAATAATTGGCCCAGGGAGGTACGGGAAAAACTGTTTTTT. Translated, it gives CASNNWPREVREKLFF.

This clone was counted a single time. The genes are TRBV6-1 and TRBJ2-3; TRBD2 agrees at 7 bases. With 2 bases clipped from V and 4 bases from J, the junction kept 12 bases outside the gene matches. This CDR3 spans 17 amino acids. Germline values: CDR1 MNHNS, CDR2 SASEGT. In nucleotides, the CDR3 is TGTGCCAGCAGTGAATCACCGTGGGGAGGGAACGCAGATACGCAGTATTTT. Residues: CASSESPWGGNADTQYF.

The J gene is TRBJ2-1, the V gene TRBV18, with 9 bases aligning to TRBD2. Germline CDR1 is KGHSH and CDR2 is LQKENI. The CDR3 runs 16 residues. Trimming removed 3 bases from V and 3 bases from J; junction bases left unmatched: 6. DNA of the CDR3: TGTGCCAGCTCACCCTTAGCGGGGGAAAACTACAATGAGCAGTTCTTC. Encoded protein: CASSPLAGENYNEQFF.

This clone was found a few times. The chain recombines TRBV5-1 with TRBJ2-1; perhaps TRBD2 as D (5 bases). CDR1 SGHRS and CDR2 YFSETQ come from the germline V gene. The V end was cut by 2 bases, the J end by 0 bases, with 12 bases between. This CDR3 is built from 16 residues. CDR3 coding DNA: TGCGCCAGCAGCTTTGAAGGGAGCCCCTCCTACAATGAGCAGTTCTTC. It encodes CASSFEGSPSYNEQFF.

The chain combines TRBV11-2 with TRBJ1-1, with a tentative D call TRBD1 (6 bases). V was shortened by 4 bases and J by 1 base, with 7 bases between the two germline ends. The CDR3 covers 13 residues. Per germline, CDR1 SGHAT and CDR2 FQNNGV. CDR3: CASSSTGNTEAFF. CDR3 in DNA: TGTGCCAGCAGCTCGACAGGGAACACTGAAGCTTTCTTT.

This clone was picked up one time. The V gene is TRBV13, the J gene TRBJ2-3, with D possibly TRBD2 on 6 matching bases. V was trimmed by 3 bases and J by 3 bases, leaving 16 bases between them. Germline CDR1 reads PRHDT; CDR2 reads FYEKMQ (reference sequence). The CDR3 is made up of 16 amino acids. The CDR3 DNA reads TGTGCCAGCAGCTTGGAGTGGGGGGAGCCTACAGATACGCAGTATTTT. This sequence encodes CASSLEWGEPTDTQYF.

The V call is TRBV30, the J call TRBJ2-3, with TRBD1 matching 11 bases. The CDR3 sequence is 15 residues long. Germline lookup yields CDR1 GTSNPN and CDR2 SVGIG (reference sequence). V lost 2 bases and J lost 6; bases outside the gene matches: 7. CDR3 region: CAWSPGTGGPDTQYF. The CDR3 coding sequence is TGTGCCTGGAGTCCCGGGACAGGGGGGCCGGATACGCAGTATTTT.